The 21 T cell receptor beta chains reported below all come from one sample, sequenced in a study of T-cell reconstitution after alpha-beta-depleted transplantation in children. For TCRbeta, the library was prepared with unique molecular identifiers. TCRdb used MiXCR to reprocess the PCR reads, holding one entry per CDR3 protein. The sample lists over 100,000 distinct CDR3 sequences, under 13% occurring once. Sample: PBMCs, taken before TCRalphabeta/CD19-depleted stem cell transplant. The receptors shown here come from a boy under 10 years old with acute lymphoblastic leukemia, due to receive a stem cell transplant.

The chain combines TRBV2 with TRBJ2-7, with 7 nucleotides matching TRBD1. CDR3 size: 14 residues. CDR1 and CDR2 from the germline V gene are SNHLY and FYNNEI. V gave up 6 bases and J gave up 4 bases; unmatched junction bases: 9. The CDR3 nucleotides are TGTGCCAGCAGAGAGACAGGGACCGTGTACGAGCAGTACTTC. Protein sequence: CASRETGTVYEQYF. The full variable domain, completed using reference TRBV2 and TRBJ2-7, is EPEVTQTPSHQVTQMGQEVILRCVPISNHLYFYWYRQILGQKVEFLVSFYNNEISEKSEIFDDQFSVERPDGSNFTLKIRSTKLEDSAMYFCASRETGTVYEQYFGPGTRLTVT.

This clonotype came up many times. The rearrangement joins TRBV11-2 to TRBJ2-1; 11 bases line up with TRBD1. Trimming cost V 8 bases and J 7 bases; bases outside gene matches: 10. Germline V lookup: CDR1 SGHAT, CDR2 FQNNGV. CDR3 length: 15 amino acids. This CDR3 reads CASGDRGGVRNEQFF. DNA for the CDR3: TGTGCCAGCGGGGACAGGGGGGGAGTACGGAATGAGCAGTTCTTC.

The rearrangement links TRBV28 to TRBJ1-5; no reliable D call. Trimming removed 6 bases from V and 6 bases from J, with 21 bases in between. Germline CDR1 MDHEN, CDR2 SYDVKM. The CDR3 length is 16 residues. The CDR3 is CASSPPVVGMGQPQHF. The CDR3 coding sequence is TGTGCCAGCAGCCCACCTGTTGTGGGGATGGGTCAGCCCCAGCATTTT.

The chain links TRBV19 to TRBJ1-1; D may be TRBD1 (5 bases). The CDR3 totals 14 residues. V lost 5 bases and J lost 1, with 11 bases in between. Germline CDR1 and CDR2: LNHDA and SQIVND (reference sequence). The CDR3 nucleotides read TGTGCCAGTAGTTCCTCAGGGTGGAACACTGAAGCTTTCTTT. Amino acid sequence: CASSSSGWNTEAFF.

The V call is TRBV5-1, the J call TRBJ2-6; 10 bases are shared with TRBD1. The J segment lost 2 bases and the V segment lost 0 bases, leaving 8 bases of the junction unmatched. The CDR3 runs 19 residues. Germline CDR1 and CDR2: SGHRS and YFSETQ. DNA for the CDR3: TGCGCCAGCAGCTTGGTCCCGGGACAGGGGATGACTGGGGCCAACGTCCTGACTTTC. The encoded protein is CASSLVPGQGMTGANVLTF.

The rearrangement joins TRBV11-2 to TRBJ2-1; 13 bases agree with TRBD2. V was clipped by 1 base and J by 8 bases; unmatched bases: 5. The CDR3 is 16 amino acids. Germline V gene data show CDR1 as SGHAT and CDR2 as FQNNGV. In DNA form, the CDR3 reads TGTGCCAGCAGCTTAGTGACTAGCGGGAGGACACATGAGCAGTTCTTC. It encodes CASSLVTSGRTHEQFF. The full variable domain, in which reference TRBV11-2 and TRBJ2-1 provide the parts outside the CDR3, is EAGVAQSPRYKIIEKRQSVAFWCNPISGHATLYWYQQILGQGPKLLIQFQNNGVVDDSQLPKDRFSAERLKGVDSTLKIQPAKLEDSAVYLCASSLVTSGRTHEQFFGPGTRLTVL.

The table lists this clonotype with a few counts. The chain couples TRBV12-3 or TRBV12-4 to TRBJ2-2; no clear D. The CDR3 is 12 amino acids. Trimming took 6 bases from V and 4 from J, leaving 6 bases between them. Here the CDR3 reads CASRRTTGELFF. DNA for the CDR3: TGTGCCAGCAGACGTACCACCGGGGAGCTGTTTTTT.

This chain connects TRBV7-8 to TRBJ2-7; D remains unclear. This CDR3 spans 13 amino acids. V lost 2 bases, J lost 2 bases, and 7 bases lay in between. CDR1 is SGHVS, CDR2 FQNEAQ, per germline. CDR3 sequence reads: CASSLTSPYEQYF. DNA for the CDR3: TGTGCCAGCAGCTTAACATCCCCCTACGAGCAGTACTTC.

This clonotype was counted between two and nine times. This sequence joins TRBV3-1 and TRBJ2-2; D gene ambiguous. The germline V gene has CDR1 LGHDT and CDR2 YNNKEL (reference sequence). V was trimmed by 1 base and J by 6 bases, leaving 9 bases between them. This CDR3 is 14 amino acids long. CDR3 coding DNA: TGTGCCAGCAGCCAAGTCGCATGGGCCGGGGAGCTGTTTTTT. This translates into CASSQVAWAGELFF.

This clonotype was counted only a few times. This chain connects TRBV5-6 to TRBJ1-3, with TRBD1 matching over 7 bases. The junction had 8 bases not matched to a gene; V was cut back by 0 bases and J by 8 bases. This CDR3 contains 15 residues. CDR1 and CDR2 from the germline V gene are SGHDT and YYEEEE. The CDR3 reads CASSLAFGQGDTIYF. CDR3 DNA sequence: TGTGCCAGCAGCTTGGCCTTCGGGCAGGGGGACACCATATATTTT.

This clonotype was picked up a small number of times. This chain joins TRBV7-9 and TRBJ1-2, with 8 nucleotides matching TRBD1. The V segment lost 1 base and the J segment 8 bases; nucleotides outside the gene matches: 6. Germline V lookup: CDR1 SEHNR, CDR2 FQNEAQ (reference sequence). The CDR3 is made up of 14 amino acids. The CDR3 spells CASSLEDRGGGYTF. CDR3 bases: TGTGCCAGCAGCTTAGAAGACAGGGGCGGCGGCTACACCTTC.

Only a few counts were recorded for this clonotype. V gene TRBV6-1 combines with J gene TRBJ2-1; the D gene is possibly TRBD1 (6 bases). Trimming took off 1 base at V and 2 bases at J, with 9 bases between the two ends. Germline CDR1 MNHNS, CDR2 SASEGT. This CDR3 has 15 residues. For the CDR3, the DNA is TGTGCCAGCAGTGAAGGGGGGCCAACCTACAATGAGCAGTTCTTC. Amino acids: CASSEGGPTYNEQFF.

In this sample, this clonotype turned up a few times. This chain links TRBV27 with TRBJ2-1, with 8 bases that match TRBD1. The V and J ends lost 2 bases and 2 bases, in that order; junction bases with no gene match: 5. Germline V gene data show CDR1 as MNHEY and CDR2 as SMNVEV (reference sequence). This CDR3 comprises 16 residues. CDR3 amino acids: CASSLKGTGTYNEQFF. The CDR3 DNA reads TGTGCCAGCAGTTTAAAGGGGACAGGAACCTACAATGAGCAGTTCTTC.

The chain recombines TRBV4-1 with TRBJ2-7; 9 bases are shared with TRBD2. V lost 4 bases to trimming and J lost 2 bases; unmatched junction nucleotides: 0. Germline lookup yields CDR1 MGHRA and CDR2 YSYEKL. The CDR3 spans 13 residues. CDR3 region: CASSRLAAYEQYF. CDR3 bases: TGCGCCAGCAGCCGACTAGCGGCCTACGAGCAGTACTTC.

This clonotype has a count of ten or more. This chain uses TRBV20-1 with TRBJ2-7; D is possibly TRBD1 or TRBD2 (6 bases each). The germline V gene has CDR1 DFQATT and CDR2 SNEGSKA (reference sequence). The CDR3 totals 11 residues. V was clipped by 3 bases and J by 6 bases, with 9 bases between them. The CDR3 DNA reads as TGCAGTGCTAGCGGGGGCACCGAGCAGTACTTC. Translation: CSASGGTEQYF.

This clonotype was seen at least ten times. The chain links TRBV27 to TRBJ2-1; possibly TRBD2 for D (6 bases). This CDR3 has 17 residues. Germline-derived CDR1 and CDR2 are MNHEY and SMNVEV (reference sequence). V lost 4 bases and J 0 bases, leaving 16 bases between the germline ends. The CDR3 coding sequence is TGTGCCAGCAGTTACGGGACTTCGCGGAGCTCCTACAATGAGCAGTTCTTC. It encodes CASSYGTSRSSYNEQFF.

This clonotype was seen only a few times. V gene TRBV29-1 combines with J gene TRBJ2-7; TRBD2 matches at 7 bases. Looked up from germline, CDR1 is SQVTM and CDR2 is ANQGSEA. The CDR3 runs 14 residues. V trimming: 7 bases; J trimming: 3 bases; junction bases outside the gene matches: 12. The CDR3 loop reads CSATFTSAYYEQYF. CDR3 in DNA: TGCAGCGCTACCTTTACTAGCGCTTACTACGAGCAGTACTTC.

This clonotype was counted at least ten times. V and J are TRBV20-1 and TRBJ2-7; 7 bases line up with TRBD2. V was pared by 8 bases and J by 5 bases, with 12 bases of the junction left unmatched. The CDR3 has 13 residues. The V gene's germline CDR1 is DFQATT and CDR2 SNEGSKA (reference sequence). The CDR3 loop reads CSFREGIIDEQYF. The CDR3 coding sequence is TGCAGTTTCAGGGAGGGTATTATCGACGAGCAGTACTTC.

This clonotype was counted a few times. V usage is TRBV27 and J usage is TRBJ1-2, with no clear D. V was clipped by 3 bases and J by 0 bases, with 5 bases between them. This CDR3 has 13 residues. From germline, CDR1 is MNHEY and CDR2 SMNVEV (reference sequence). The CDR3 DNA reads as TGTGCCAGCAGTTTCGGGTCTAACTATGGCTACACCTTC. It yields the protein CASSFGSNYGYTF.

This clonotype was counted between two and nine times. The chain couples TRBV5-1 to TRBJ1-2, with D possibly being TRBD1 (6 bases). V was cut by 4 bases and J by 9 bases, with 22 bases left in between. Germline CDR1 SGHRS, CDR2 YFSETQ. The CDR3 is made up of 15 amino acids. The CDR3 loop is CASSGGTPRASSYTF. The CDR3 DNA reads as TGCGCCAGCAGCGGGGGGACACCCCGGGCTAGCAGCTACACCTTC.

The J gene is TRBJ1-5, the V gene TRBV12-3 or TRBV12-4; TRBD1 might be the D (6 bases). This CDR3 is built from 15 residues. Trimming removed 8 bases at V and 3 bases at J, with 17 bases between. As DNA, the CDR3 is TGTGCCAGCGGGGTAGGGGGAAGTGACAATCAGCCCCAGCATTTT. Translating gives CASGVGGSDNQPQHF.